The 23 T cell receptor beta chains below come from one sample, sequenced in a study of regulatory T cells in long-lasting Graves disease (dated by TCRdb to 2020 to 2023). Libraries were constructed by multiplex PCR. Sequencer: Illumina HiSeq 4000. iRepertoire HTBI primers and Arm-PCR amplification of CDR3 regions were used to construct TCR beta libraries. Using fastp trimming at Q25 and MiXCR clonotype assembly, TCRdb reanalyzed the public sequencing data and kept in-frame beta chains. Rows with one shared CDR3 protein collapse into an entry with the most common genes and DNA. The sample table holds 450,000 to 650,000 distinct CDR3 sequences, of which about 16% were seen once. The ten most abundant clones make up roughly 25% of the sample. The sample's time point label is to be understood as: newly diagnosed GD, antithyroid drugs for less than 3 months. For both TCR sequencing and RNA sequencing, RNA was extracted from PBMCs using TRIzol.

The same sample was also used in a study of T cells in Graves' hyperthyroidism and ophthalmopathy.

Sequencing used peripheral blood mononuclear cells (PBMCs), obtained at new diagnosis, from a patient treated with antithyroid drugs. These receptors all stem from a woman aged 35-65 years with Graves disease. Donor details come from another sample of the same person, matched by shared clones.

This clonotype was counted many times. This rearrangement joins TRBV2 to TRBJ1-2; TRBD1 agrees at 10 bases. The J segment lost 4 bases and the V segment lost 6 bases, leaving 8 bases of the junction unmatched. Germline CDR1 and CDR2: SNHLY and FYNNEI. The CDR3 contains 15 residues. In nucleotides, the CDR3 is TGTGCCAGCAGGGCCGGGACAGGGGAACTCTATGGCTACACCTTC. It yields the protein CASRAGTGELYGYTF.

This clonotype occurred many times. V is TRBV28 and J is TRBJ1-2, with TRBD1 identical over 12 bases. Germline V CDR1 and CDR2: MDHEN, SYDVKM. With V trimmed by 6 bases and J by 4 bases, 6 bases remained unmatched. The CDR3 spans 15 residues. CDR3 nucleotides: TGTGCCAGCAGACGGGACAGGGGGCTCACCTATGGCTACACCTTC. Translated: CASRRDRGLTYGYTF.

This clonotype was recorded many times. The chain has TRBV27 and TRBJ1-1; D is perhaps TRBD1 (5 bases). In germline, CDR1 is MNHEY, CDR2 SMNVEV (reference sequence). This CDR3 region has 14 residues. V lost 5 bases and J 6 bases, leaving 16 bases between the germline ends. The CDR3 region is CASSNPGNRAEAFF. In DNA form, the CDR3 reads TGTGCCAGCAGTAACCCAGGGAATCGGGCTGAAGCTTTCTTT.

The chain has TRBV6-1 and TRBJ2-7; TRBD2 matches 12 bases. Looked up from germline, CDR1 is MNHNS and CDR2 is SASEGT. The CDR3 is 18 amino acids. V dropped 7 bases and J dropped 2; count of bases not matched to a gene: 15. CDR3 protein: CASMGDLAGGLTTYEQYF. As DNA, the CDR3 is TGTGCCAGCATGGGGGACCTAGCGGGGGGGCTGACCACCTACGAGCAGTACTTC.

In its sample, this clonotype was seen many times. This chain connects TRBV3-1 to TRBJ2-3, with 9 nucleotides matching TRBD2. V lost 2 bases to trimming and J lost 12 bases; unmatched junction nucleotides: 6. Looked up from germline, CDR1 is LGHDT and CDR2 is YNNKEL (reference sequence). This CDR3 contains 13 residues. The CDR3 DNA follows: TGTGCCAGCAGCCAACTGGGGACTAGCCCCCAGTATTTT. Translated, it gives CASSQLGTSPQYF.

This clonotype was counted at least ten times. This chain joins TRBV28 and TRBJ1-1; possibly TRBD1 for D (5 bases). Deletions cut 6 bases from V and 3 bases from J, with 20 bases between. The CDR3 is made up of 16 amino acids. Germline-derived CDR1 and CDR2 are MDHEN and SYDVKM. The chain's CDR3 is CASSSLFPWGYTEAFF. Written as DNA, the CDR3 is TGTGCCAGCAGCTCCCTGTTCCCTTGGGGGTACACTGAAGCTTTCTTT.

This clonotype was counted only a few times. The chain uses TRBV27 and TRBJ1-6; tentative D call: TRBD1 (6 bases). The CDR3 is 14 residues long. V lost 8 bases and J lost 8, with 16 bases in between. Germline CDR1 reads MNHEY; CDR2 reads SMNVEV (reference sequence). Written as DNA, the CDR3 is TGTGCCAGCGGGACTTGGGGGCCGCATTCACCCCTCCACTTT. Residues: CASGTWGPHSPLHF.

This clonotype was recorded a few times. CDR3 nucleotide sequence: TGTGCCAGCAGCCTGTGGGAGACAGGGGACTACGAGCAGTACTTC. Translating it yields CASSLWETGDYEQYF. V usage is TRBV7-9 and J usage is TRBJ2-7, with 8 positions matching TRBD1. J lost 3 bases, V lost 5 bases, and 9 bases had no gene match. The CDR3 contains 15 residues. Per the germline V gene, CDR1 is SEHNR and CDR2 is FQNEAQ (reference sequence).

This clonotype was found many times. The chain has TRBV15 and TRBJ1-5; 8 positions match TRBD1. The CDR3 is 17 amino acids. V was clipped by 4 bases and J by 1 base; unmatched bases: 9. Germline V lookup: CDR1 LNHNV, CDR2 YYDKDF (reference sequence). DNA of the CDR3: TGTGCCACCAGCACCGACAGGGGAAGGTGGAGCAATCAGCCCCAGCATTTT. The encoded protein is CATSTDRGRWSNQPQHF. The whole variable domain, remainder taken from reference TRBV15 and TRBJ1-5, is DAMVIQNPRYQVTQFGKPVTLSCSQTLNHNVMYWYQQKSSQAPKLLFHYYDKDFNNEADTPDNFQSRRPNTSFCFLDIRSPGLGDTAMYLCATSTDRGRWSNQPQHFGDGTRLSIL.

This chain uses TRBV2 with TRBJ2-1; 7 bases fit TRBD1. The CDR3 contains 13 residues. Germline assignment: CDR1 SNHLY and CDR2 FYNNEI. The ends lost 7 bases at V and 5 bases at J; junction bases unmatched: 5. CDR3 region: CASIRDRNNEQFF. In DNA form, the CDR3 reads TGTGCCAGCATTAGGGACAGAAACAATGAGCAGTTCTTC.

This clonotype was seen repeatedly, ten times or more. The chain couples TRBV5-1 to TRBJ2-5, with a weak D call TRBD1 (9 bases). V was pared by 3 bases and J by 3 bases, with 15 bases between. This CDR3 has 15 residues. Germline values: CDR1 SGHRS, CDR2 YFSETQ. Here the CDR3 DNA reads TGCGCCAGCAGCTCGGGGGGGACAGGGAAAGAGACCCAGTACTTC. It specifies CASSSGGTGKETQYF. Full variable domain (missing parts from reference TRBV5-1 and TRBJ2-5): KAGVTQTPRYLIKTRGQQVTLSCSPISGHRSVSWYQQTPGQGLQFLFEYFSETQRNKGNFPGRFSGRQFSNSRSEMNVSTLELGDSALYLCASSSGGTGKETQYFGPGTRLLVL.

The table lists this clonotype with a few counts. The chain uses TRBV19 and TRBJ1-2; tentatively, D is TRBD1 (5 bases). The CDR3 extends over 10 amino acids. From germline, CDR1 is LNHDA and CDR2 SQIVND (reference sequence). The CDR3 region is CAYIHRGYTF. For the CDR3, the DNA is TGTGCTTATATCCACAGGGGCTACACCTTC.

Comment on this clonotype: It may be a read error: a sequence one base away is much more abundant. The chain employs TRBV12-3 or TRBV12-4 and TRBJ1-6; D is uncertain. Trimming cost V 3 bases and J 7 bases, with 7 bases left between them. This CDR3 region has 13 residues. The chain's CDR3 is CASSFRANSPLHF. The CDR3 coding sequence is TGTGCCAGCAGTTTCAGAGCGAATTCACCCCTCCACTTT.

The table lists this clonotype with a few counts. The V call is TRBV7-3, the J call TRBJ2-7; TRBD1 matches 7 bases. The germline V gene has CDR1 SGHTA and CDR2 FQGTGA. The CDR3 is 16 residues long. V was clipped by 5 bases and J by 6 bases; unmatched bases: 16. This CDR3 reads CASSPAGTAFISEQYF. The CDR3 nucleotides are TGTGCCAGCAGCCCGGCCGGGACAGCCTTCATTAGCGAGCAGTACTTC.

The CDR3 nucleotides are TGTGCCAGCAGTCTTCTTACAGGGTACAATGAGCAGTTCTTC. It codes for CASSLLTGYNEQFF. This chain uses TRBV6-1 with TRBJ2-1; D might be TRBD1 (6 bases). The CDR3 has 14 residues. The germline V gene has CDR1 MNHNS and CDR2 SASEGT. The V and J ends lost 5 bases and 4 bases respectively, with 12 bases between them.

This clonotype was counted ten times or more. CDR3 in amino acids: CATVLALSQYF. The CDR3 bases are TGTGCCACCGTCCTGGCCCTCTCGCAGTATTTT. The chain employs TRBV28 and TRBJ2-3; D is undetermined. Germline V gene lookup returns CDR1 MDHEN and CDR2 SYDVKM. CDR3 length: 11 residues. V was clipped by 10 bases and J by 10 bases, with 15 bases between them.

This clonotype has a count of ten or more. This sequence joins TRBV2 and TRBJ2-3; no clear D gene. The CDR3 loop spans 13 amino acids. V lost 3 bases and J 6 bases, leaving 10 bases between the germline ends. Germline values: CDR1 SNHLY, CDR2 FYNNEI. The CDR3: CASSDGAADTQYF. The CDR3 DNA reads as TGTGCCAGCAGTGATGGCGCGGCGGATACGCAGTATTTT.

The sample holds a few counts of this clonotype. CDR3 coding DNA: TGTGCCAGCAGTCCCCGGACATATACGAACACCGGGGAGCTGTTTTTT. This gives the protein CASSPRTYTNTGELFF. This rearrangement joins TRBV25-1 to TRBJ2-2, with D possibly TRBD1 on 5 matching bases. The CDR3 length is 16 residues. CDR1 MGHDK and CDR2 SYGVNS come from the germline V gene. V was clipped by 5 bases and J by 0 bases, with 13 bases between them.

This clonotype occurred many times. V and J are TRBV28 and TRBJ2-7; tentatively, D is TRBD2 (5 bases). This CDR3 comprises 13 residues. Deletions cut 3 bases from V and 4 bases from J, with 10 bases between. Looked up from germline, CDR1 is MDHEN and CDR2 is SYDVKM. The CDR3 DNA reads TGTGCCAGCAGTTTCGGTCCGGGGTACGAGCAGTACTTC. It translates to CASSFGPGYEQYF.

This chain connects TRBV7-8 to TRBJ2-1, with TRBD2 matching over 8 bases. The CDR3 is 16 residues long. Trimming took 2 bases from V and 0 from J; bases not matched to a gene: 3. Looked up from germline, CDR1 is SGHVS and CDR2 is FQNEAQ. The CDR3 DNA sequence: TGTGCCAGCAGCTTAAGGCGGGGGGTCTCCTACAATGAGCAGTTCTTC. Encoded protein: CASSLRRGVSYNEQFF.

The V gene is TRBV7-2, the J gene TRBJ1-4, with D possibly being TRBD1 (6 bases). V was pared by 5 bases and J by 8 bases, with 18 bases between. The germline CDR1 and CDR2 sequences are SGHTA and FQGNSA. This CDR3 is 15 amino acids long. CDR3 region: CASSPPGGLWEKLFF. CDR3 nucleotide sequence: TGTGCCAGCAGCCCCCCCGGGGGGCTTTGGGAAAAACTGTTTTTT.

V is TRBV12-3 or TRBV12-4 and J is TRBJ2-7; maybe TRBD1 (6 bases). The ends were cut back, 6 bases at V and 3 bases at J, with 15 bases in the middle. The CDR3 is made up of 14 amino acids. CDR3 amino acids: CASSSTGKSYEQYF. The CDR3 coding sequence is TGTGCCAGCAGCTCCACAGGGAAAAGCTACGAGCAGTACTTC.

As to this clonotype: A much bigger clone sits one base away, suggesting this may be a read error. The chain recombines TRBV19 with TRBJ1-1, with no clear D. The germline V and J ends were trimmed by 4 bases and 2 bases, with 11 bases remaining between them. The CDR3 covers 14 residues. Germline V gene sequence: CDR1 LNHDA, CDR2 SQIVND (reference sequence). The CDR3 loop is CASSTPKRNTEAFF. The CDR3 nucleotides read TGTGCCAGTAGTACTCCCAAACGAAACACTGAAGCTTTCTTT.